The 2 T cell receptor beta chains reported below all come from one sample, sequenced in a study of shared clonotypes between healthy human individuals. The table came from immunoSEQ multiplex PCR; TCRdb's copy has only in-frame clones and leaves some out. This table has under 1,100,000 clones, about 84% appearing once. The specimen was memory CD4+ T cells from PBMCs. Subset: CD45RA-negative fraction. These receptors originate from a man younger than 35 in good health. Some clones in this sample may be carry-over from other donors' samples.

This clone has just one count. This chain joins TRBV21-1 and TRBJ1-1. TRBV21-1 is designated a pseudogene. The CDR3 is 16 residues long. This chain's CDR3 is CASSNCQGGLNTEAFF. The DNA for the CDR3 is TGTGCCAGCAGCAATTGTCAGGGAGGGTTGAACACTGAAGCTTTCTTT.

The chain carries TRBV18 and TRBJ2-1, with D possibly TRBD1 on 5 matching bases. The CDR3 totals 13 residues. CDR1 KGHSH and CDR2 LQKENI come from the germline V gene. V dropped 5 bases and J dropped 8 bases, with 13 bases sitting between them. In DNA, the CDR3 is TGTGCCAGCTCAACAACCCCAGGGTATGAGCAGTTCTTC. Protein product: CASSTTPGYEQFF.